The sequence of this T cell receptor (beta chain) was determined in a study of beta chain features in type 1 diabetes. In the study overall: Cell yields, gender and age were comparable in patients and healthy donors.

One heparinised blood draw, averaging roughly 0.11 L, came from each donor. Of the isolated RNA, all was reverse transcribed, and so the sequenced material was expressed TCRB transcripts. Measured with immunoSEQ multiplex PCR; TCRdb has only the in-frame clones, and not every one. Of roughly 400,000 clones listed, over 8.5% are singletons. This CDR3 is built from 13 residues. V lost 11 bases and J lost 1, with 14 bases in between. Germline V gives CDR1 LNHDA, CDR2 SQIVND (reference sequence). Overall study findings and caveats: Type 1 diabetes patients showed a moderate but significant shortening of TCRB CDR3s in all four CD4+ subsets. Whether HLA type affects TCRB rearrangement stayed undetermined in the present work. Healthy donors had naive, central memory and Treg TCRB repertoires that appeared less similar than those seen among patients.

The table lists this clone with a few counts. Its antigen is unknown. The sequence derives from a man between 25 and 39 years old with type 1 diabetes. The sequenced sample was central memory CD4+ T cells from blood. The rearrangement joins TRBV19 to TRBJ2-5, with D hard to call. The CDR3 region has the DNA TGTGCCTGGAGCAGGCAGTCCCAAGAGACCCAGTACTTC. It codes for CAWSRQSQETQYF. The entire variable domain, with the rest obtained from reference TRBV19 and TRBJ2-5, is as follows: DGGITQSPKYLFRKEGQNVTLSCEQNLNHDAMYWYRQDPGQGLRLIYYSQIVNDFQKGDIAEGYSVSREKKESFPLTVTSAQKNPTAFYLCAWSRQSQETQYFGPGTRLLVL.